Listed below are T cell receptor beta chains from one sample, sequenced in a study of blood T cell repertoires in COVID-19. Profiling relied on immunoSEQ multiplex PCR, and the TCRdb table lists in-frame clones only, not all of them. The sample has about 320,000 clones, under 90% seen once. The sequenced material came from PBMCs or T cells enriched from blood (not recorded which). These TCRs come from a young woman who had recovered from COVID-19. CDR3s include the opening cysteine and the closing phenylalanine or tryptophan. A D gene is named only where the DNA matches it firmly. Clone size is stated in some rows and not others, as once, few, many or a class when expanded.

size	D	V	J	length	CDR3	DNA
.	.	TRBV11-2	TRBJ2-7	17	CASSFGRGGLRGLEQYF	TGTGCCAGCAGCTTCGGTAGGGGGGGTTTACGTGGTCTCGAGCAGTACTTC
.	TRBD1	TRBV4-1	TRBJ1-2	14	CASSQYRGGYGYTF	TGCGCCAGCAGCCAATACAGGGGCGGCTATGGCTACACCTTC
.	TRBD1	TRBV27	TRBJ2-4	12	CASGQGINIQYF	TGTGCCAGCGGACAGGGGATAAACATTCAGTACTTC
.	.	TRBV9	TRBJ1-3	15	CASSVSAVSGNTIYF	TGTGCCAGCAGTGTAAGCGCAGTCTCTGGAAACACCATATATTTT
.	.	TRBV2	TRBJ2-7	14	CASSEQRATYEQYF	TGTGCCAGCAGTGAGCAGCGGGCGACCTACGAGCAGTACTTC
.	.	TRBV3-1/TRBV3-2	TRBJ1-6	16	CASSPNAGAPNSPLHF	TGTGCCAGCAGTCCCAATGCAGGGGCCCCGAATTCACCCCTCCACTTT
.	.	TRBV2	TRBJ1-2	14	CASSETPVGGGYTF	TGTGCCAGCAGTGAAACCCCAGTCGGGGGGGGCTACACCTTC
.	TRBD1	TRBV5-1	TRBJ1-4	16	CASSFSGQGINEKLFF	TGCGCCAGCAGCTTTTCTGGACAGGGAATTAATGAAAAACTGTTTTTT
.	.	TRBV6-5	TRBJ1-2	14	CASSHNSRPDGYTF	TGTGCCAGCAGCCACAATTCTAGACCCGATGGCTACACCTTC
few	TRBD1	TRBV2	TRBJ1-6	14	CASSRQGRNSPLHF	TGTGCCAGCAGTCGACAGGGCCGGAATTCACCCCTCCACTTT
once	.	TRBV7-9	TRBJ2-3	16	CASSSGLGTFTDTQYF	TGTGCCAGCAGCTCCGGGTTGGGGACATTTACAGATACGCAGTATTTT
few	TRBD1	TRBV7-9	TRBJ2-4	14	CASSTGTGSDIQYF	TGTGCCAGCAGCACAGGGACAGGGTCGGACATTCAGTACTTC
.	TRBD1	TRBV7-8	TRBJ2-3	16	CASSLRGTELSDTQYF	TGTGCCAGCTCCCTCAGGGGGACCGAACTATCAGATACGCAGTATTTT
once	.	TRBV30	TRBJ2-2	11	CAWRLAGELFF	TGTGCCTGGAGACTGGCCGGGGAGCTGTTTTTT
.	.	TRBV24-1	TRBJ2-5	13	CATRGGRKETQYF	TGTGCCACCAGGGGGGGAAGGAAGGAGACCCAGTACTTC
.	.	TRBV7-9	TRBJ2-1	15	CASSLQRWRDGEQFF	TGTGCCAGCAGCTTACAGCGATGGCGAGATGGTGAGCAGTTCTTC
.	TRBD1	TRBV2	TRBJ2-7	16	CASSPLGTGGLNEQYF	TGTGCCAGCAGTCCCCTAGGGACAGGGGGCTTAAACGAGCAGTACTTC
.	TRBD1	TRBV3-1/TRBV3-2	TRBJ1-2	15	CASSPSGQGYYGYTF	TGTGCCAGCAGCCCATCGGGACAGGGATACTATGGCTACACCTTC
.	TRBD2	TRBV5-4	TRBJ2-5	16	CASSPGLAGGYETQYF	TGTGCCAGCAGCCCAGGACTAGCGGGAGGGTACGAGACCCAGTACTTC
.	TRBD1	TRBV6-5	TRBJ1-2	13	CASSRTGNYGYTF	TGTGCCAGCAGTCGGACAGGGAACTATGGCTACACCTTC
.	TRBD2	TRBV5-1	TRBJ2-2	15	CASGTSGRHTGELFF	TGCGCCAGCGGAACTAGCGGGAGACACACCGGGGAGCTGTTTTTT
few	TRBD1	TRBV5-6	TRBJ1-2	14	CASSRFDRGRGYTF	TGTGCCAGCAGCCGATTTGACAGGGGACGGGGCTACACCTTC
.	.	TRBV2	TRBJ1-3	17	CASSEVSGLTSGNTIYF	TGTGCCAGCAGTGAGGTTTCGGGACTGACCTCTGGAAACACCATATATTTT
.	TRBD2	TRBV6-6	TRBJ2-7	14	CASSYTGGLYEQYF	TGTGCCAGCAGTTACACGGGGGGACTCTACGAGCAGTACTTC
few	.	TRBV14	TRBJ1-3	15	CASSQDYRGINTIYF	TGTGCCAGCAGCCAAGATTACCGCGGGATAAACACCATATATTTT
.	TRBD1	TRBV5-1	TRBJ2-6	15	CASRTGVSGANVLTF	TGCGCCAGCAGGACAGGGGTCTCTGGGGCCAACGTCCTGACTTTC
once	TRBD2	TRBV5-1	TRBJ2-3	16	CASSPERGPSTDTQYF	TGCGCCAGCAGCCCGGAGCGGGGACCTAGCACAGATACGCAGTATTTT
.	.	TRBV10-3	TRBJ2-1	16	CAISGNGGSSYNEQFF	TGTGCCATCAGTGGTAATGGAGGGAGCTCCTACAATGAGCAGTTCTTC
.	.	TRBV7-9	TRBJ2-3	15	CASINGGPITDTQYF	TGTGCCAGCATTAACGGAGGGCCGATCACAGATACGCAGTATTTT
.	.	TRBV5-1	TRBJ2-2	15	CASSLESGNTGELFF	TGCGCCAGCAGCTTGGAGTCAGGAAACACCGGGGAGCTGTTTTTT
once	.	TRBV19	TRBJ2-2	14	CASINRQYTGELFF	TGTGCCAGTATTAACCGTCAGTACACCGGGGAGCTGTTTTTT
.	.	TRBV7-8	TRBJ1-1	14	CASSFTYDGTEAFF	TGTGCCAGCAGTTTCACCTACGACGGGACTGAAGCTTTCTTT
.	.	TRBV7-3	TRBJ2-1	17	CASSLPKSGTRSAEQFF	TGTGCCAGCAGCTTACCGAAATCTGGGACTCGCTCTGCTGAGCAGTTCTTC
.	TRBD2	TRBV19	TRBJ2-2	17	CASSILAGVGNTGELFF	TGTGCCAGTAGTATACTAGCGGGAGTGGGTAACACCGGGGAGCTGTTTTTT
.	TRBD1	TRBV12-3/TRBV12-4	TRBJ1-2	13	CASTGDSRYGYTF	TGTGCCAGCACCGGGGACAGCCGCTATGGCTACACCTTC
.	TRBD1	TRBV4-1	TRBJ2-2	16	CASSQERRGHYRELFF	TGCGCCAGCAGCCAAGAGCGTAGGGGGCATTATCGGGAGCTGTTTTTT
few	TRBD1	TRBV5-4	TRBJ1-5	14	CASSLQGVNQPQHF	TGTGCCAGCAGCTTGCAGGGGGTCAATCAGCCCCAGCATTTT
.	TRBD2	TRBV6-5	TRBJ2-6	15	CASTRGGAGANVLTF	TGTGCCAGCACTCGGGGAGGGGCCGGGGCCAACGTCCTGACTTTC
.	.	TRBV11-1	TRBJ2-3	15	CASTPTSSGTDTQYF	TGTGCCAGCACCCCTACTAGCAGTGGCACAGATACGCAGTATTTT
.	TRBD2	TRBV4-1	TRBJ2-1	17	CASSQDSTAGGDNEQFF	TGCGCCAGCAGCCAAGATAGCACAGCGGGGGGGGACAATGAGCAGTTCTTC
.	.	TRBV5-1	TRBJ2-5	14	CASSFGREQETQYF	TGCGCCAGCAGCTTTGGGAGAGAGCAAGAGACCCAGTACTTC
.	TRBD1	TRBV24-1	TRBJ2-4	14	CATSDSQQGNIQYF	TGTGCCACCAGTGATTCTCAACAGGGGAACATTCAGTACTTC
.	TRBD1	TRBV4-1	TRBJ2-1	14	CASSHGTGGDEQFF	TGCGCCAGCAGCCACGGGACAGGGGGCGATGAGCAGTTCTTC
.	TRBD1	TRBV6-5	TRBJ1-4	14	CASSYEGAGEKLFF	TGTGCCAGCAGCTACGAGGGGGCGGGTGAAAAACTGTTTTTT
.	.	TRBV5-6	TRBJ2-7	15	CASRSPRAGLSEQYF	TGTGCCAGCAGATCTCCCCGGGCAGGGCTCTCCGAGCAGTACTTC
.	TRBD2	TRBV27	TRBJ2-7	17	CASSLRTFPGGLYEQYF	TGTGCCAGCAGTTTACGTACCTTTCCGGGAGGCCTCTACGAGCAGTACTTC
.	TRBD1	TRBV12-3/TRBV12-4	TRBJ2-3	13	CASSFSGGDTQYF	TGTGCCAGCAGTTTTTCAGGGGGAGATACGCAGTATTTT
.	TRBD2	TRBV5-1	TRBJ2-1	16	CASSLGGLAGINEQFF	TGCGCCAGCAGTCTTGGGGGGCTAGCGGGAATCAATGAGCAGTTCTTC
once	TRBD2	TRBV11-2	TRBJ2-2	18	CASSPRPSGSTNTGELFF	TGTGCCAGCAGCCCAAGGCCTAGCGGGAGTACGAACACCGGGGAGCTGTTTTTT
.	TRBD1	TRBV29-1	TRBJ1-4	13	CSVSDRGGEKLFF	TGCAGCGTTTCCGACAGGGGGGGTGAAAAACTGTTTTTT